Shown below are 8 T cell receptor beta chains from a single sample sequenced in a study of post-analysis software for immune sequencing data. Overall study findings and caveats: TRBV5-6, TRBV5-1 and TRBV20-1 belonged to a set of about 5 TRBV segments that were more frequent in patients than controls.

Their cognate antigens are unknown. Presence of unique molecular identifiers characterized the TCR beta cDNA libraries. TCRdb called the PCR reads again in MiXCR, with one record for every CDR3 protein. The sample has roughly 800,000 distinct CDR3 sequences, approximately 53% seen once. Source material: blood. The receptor source for this set is a girl aged 10 to 17 with multiple sclerosis.

The CDR3 sequence: CASTQAGETPSADTQYF. In nucleotides, the CDR3 is TGTGCCAGCACCCAGGCAGGGGAGACCCCAAGTGCAGATACGCAGTATTTT. The chain uses TRBV12-3 or TRBV12-4 and TRBJ2-3; a possible D gene is TRBD1 (6 bases). The germline V and J ends were trimmed by 7 bases and 4 bases, with 24 bases remaining between them. The CDR3 extends over 17 amino acids.

This clonotype was seen more than once but under ten times. The chain carries TRBV29-1 and TRBJ2-1; TRBD2 agrees at 8 bases. The CDR3 runs 13 residues. Germline-derived CDR1 and CDR2 are SQVTM and ANQGSEA. V lost 8 bases, J lost 3 bases, and 6 bases stayed unmatched. The chain's CDR3 is CSTGAGVYNEQFF. The CDR3 DNA reads as TGCAGCACTGGAGCGGGAGTCTACAATGAGCAGTTCTTC.

The gene calls are TRBV5-5 and TRBJ2-5; D is ambiguous. V was clipped by 0 bases and J by 3 bases, with 15 bases between them. CDR1 SGHKS and CDR2 YYEKEE come from the germline V gene (reference sequence). The CDR3 consists of 16 residues. CDR3 sequence: CASSLGLNLGKETQYF. CDR3 bases: TGTGCCAGCAGCTTGGGCCTCAATTTGGGCAAAGAGACCCAGTACTTC.

The genes are TRBV29-1 and TRBJ1-2; the match to TRBD1 covers 8 bases. V shed 4 bases, J shed 3 bases, and the junction held 7 bases outside the gene matches. Germline V gene data show CDR1 as SQVTM and CDR2 as ANQGSEA. This CDR3 spans 14 amino acids. The CDR3 loop is CSVGDRGPHYGYTF. CDR3 in DNA: TGCAGCGTTGGAGACAGGGGACCTCACTATGGCTACACCTTC. The whole variable domain, filled in from reference TRBV29-1 and TRBJ1-2, reads SAVISQKPSRDICQRGTSLTIQCQVDSQVTMMFWYRQQPGQSLTLIATANQGSEATYESGFVIDKFPISRPNLTFSTLTVSNMSPEDSSIYLCSVGDRGPHYGYTFGSGTRLTVV.

This clonotype was recorded a few times. The CDR3, as DNA: TGTGCCATCGGGGTGGGCAATGAGCAGTTCTTC. Protein product: CAIGVGNEQFF. This chain joins TRBV10-3 and TRBJ2-1; D is uncertain. The CDR3 covers 11 residues. Germline V gene lookup returns CDR1 ENHRY and CDR2 SYGVKD. Trimming left V 8 bases short and J 6 bases short, with 8 bases between.

The V gene is TRBV6-5, the J gene TRBJ2-7, with D possibly TRBD2 on 6 matching bases. The CDR3 is made up of 13 amino acids. Germline V CDR1 and CDR2: MNHEY, SVGAGI. V was pared by 4 bases and J by 7 bases, with 14 bases between. Here the CDR3 DNA reads TGTGCCAGCAGTTCAGGGCGTGGGGGGGAGCAGTACTTC. Its protein is CASSSGRGGEQYF.

J is TRBJ2-5 and V is TRBV12-3 or TRBV12-4; 7 bases agree with TRBD1. With the DNA end fitting TRBJ2-7 better, the J assignment may be wrong. This CDR3 comprises 15 residues. CDR3 in DNA: TGTGCCAGCAGTTCTCTTCGTACAGGGGCCTACGAGCAGTACTTC. Its protein product is CASSSLRTGAYEQYF.

Only a few counts were recorded for this clonotype. The J gene is TRBJ1-2, the V gene TRBV7-9; D is ambiguous. Deletions cut 5 bases from V and 0 bases from J, with 10 bases between. CDR1 and CDR2 (germline): SEHNR, FQNEAQ (reference sequence). The CDR3 contains 14 residues. Written as DNA, the CDR3 is TGTGCCAGCAGCCCCCACCGTTCTAACTATGGCTACACCTTC. Its translation is CASSPHRSNYGYTF.